The 16 T cell receptor beta chains reported below all come from one sample, sequenced in a study of blood T cell repertoires in COVID-19. This table comes from immunoSEQ multiplex PCR, and its TCRdb copy is limited to in-frame clones, with some not included. Among 130,000 to 150,000 clones, 88% were seen once, and the ten largest hold about 1.2%. The sample was PBMCs or T cells enriched from blood (not recorded which). All receptors come from a woman aged 25 to 39 with acute COVID-19.

This chain uses TRBV7-2 with TRBJ2-7, with TRBD2 as a possible D gene (5 bases). CDR3 length equals 13 residues. Per the germline V gene, CDR1 is SGHTA and CDR2 is FQGNSA. The V and J ends lost 6 bases and 6 bases respectively, with 15 bases between them. The CDR3 sequence is CASRKGGVPEQYF. The DNA for the CDR3 is TGTGCCAGCAGAAAAGGAGGAGTTCCCGAGCAGTACTTC. Drawing the rest from reference TRBV7-2 and TRBJ2-7, the complete variable domain is GAGVSQSPSNKVTEKGKDVELRCDPISGHTALYWYRQSLGQGLEFLIYFQGNSAPDKSGLPSDRFSAERTGGSVSTLTIQRTQQEDSAVYLCASRKGGVPEQYFGPGTRLTVT.

This clone has more than one count but fewer than ten. The DNA of the CDR3 is TGTGCCAGTAGTTTACAGACGGCCTACAATGAGCAGTTCTTC. Translated, it gives CASSLQTAYNEQFF. The V gene is TRBV19, the J gene TRBJ2-1; D gene uncertain. This CDR3 comprises 14 residues. The V and J ends lost 5 bases and 2 bases respectively, with 10 bases between them. In germline, CDR1 is LNHDA, CDR2 SQIVND (reference sequence).

The V and J genes are TRBV15 and TRBJ1-2; no clear D. CDR3 length equals 14 residues. Germline values: CDR1 LNHNV, CDR2 YYDKDF (reference sequence). With 0 bases removed from V and 4 bases from J, the gap between germline ends came to 9 bases. CDR3 amino acids: CATSRDPGSYGYTF. The DNA for the CDR3 is TGTGCCACCAGCAGAGATCCGGGGTCCTATGGCTACACCTTC.

J is TRBJ1-2 and V is TRBV18; 9 nucleotides line up with TRBD1. Trimming at V came to 6 bases and at J to 6 bases, leaving 5 bases not matched to a gene. Per germline, CDR1 KGHSH and CDR2 LQKENI. This CDR3 region has 13 residues. As DNA, the CDR3 is TGTGCCAGCTCGCAGACAGGGGGAAATGGCTACACCTTC. This encodes CASSQTGGNGYTF.

This clone came up a few times. V is TRBV6-2 or TRBV6-3 and J is TRBJ1-5, with 7 bases that match TRBD1. The germline gives CDR1 MNHEY, CDR2 SVGEGT. The J segment lost 7 bases and the V segment lost 2 bases, leaving 2 bases of the junction unmatched. CDR3 length: 13 residues. The CDR3 region has the DNA TGTGCCAGCAGTTACGGGGACAGACAGCCCCAGCATTTT. The encoded protein is CASSYGDRQPQHF.

The J gene is TRBJ2-4, the V gene TRBV2, with TRBD2 identical over 9 bases. CDR1 is SNHLY and CDR2 is FYNNEI in the germline V gene. The CDR3 is made up of 19 amino acids. The V segment lost 2 bases and the J segment 0 bases; nucleotides outside the gene matches: 11. The CDR3 nucleotides are TGTGCCAGCAGTGAATCGGTTACTAGCGGGTCTTTAGCCAAAAACATTCAGTACTTC. Its protein is CASSESVTSGSLAKNIQYF.

A single count supports this clone. The V gene is TRBV9, the J gene TRBJ1-3; 7 bases are a match to TRBD1. Unmatched junction bases numbered 9, after V lost 5 bases and J lost 4 bases. The CDR3 runs to 15 residues. CDR1 and CDR2 from the germline V gene are SGDLS and YYNGEE. CDR3: CASSPYTGAGNTIYF. CDR3 DNA sequence: TGTGCCAGCAGTCCCTATACAGGGGCGGGAAACACCATATATTTT.

The CDR3 loop reads CASSGEVQPQHF. The CDR3 coding sequence is TGTGCCAGCTCTGGAGAAGTTCAGCCCCAGCATTTT. This chain uses TRBV2 with TRBJ1-5; D not certain. V dropped 8 bases and J dropped 6 bases, with 11 bases sitting between them. This CDR3 contains 12 residues. The V gene's germline CDR1 is SNHLY and CDR2 FYNNEI.

V usage is TRBV9 and J usage is TRBJ1-2, with D maybe TRBD1 (5 bases). The CDR3 has 13 residues. The germline V gene has CDR1 SGDLS and CDR2 YYNGEE. V dropped 0 bases and J dropped 3 bases, with 6 bases sitting between them. Here the CDR3 DNA reads TGTGCCAGCAGCGTAGGCAGGGACTATGGCTACACCTTC. Translating it yields CASSVGRDYGYTF.

The J gene is TRBJ1-1, the V gene TRBV2; D is ambiguous. CDR3 length: 14 amino acids. Between the trimmed V and J ends, which lost 4 bases and 4 bases, there was a span of 13 bases. Germline V gene sequence: CDR1 SNHLY, CDR2 FYNNEI. The CDR3 region has the DNA TGTGCCAGCAGTGCACCCGATCGGAGCACTGAAGCTTTCTTT. Translated: CASSAPDRSTEAFF.

The CDR3 loop is CASSQGWEETYNEQFF. The CDR3 nucleotides read TGCGCCAGCAGCCAAGGCTGGGAGGAGACCTACAATGAGCAGTTCTTC. The chain joins TRBV4-1 to TRBJ2-1; D possibly corresponds to TRBD2 (6 bases). Germline assignment: CDR1 MGHRA and CDR2 YSYEKL. This CDR3 comprises 16 residues. The V and J ends lost 1 base and 2 bases respectively, with 12 bases between them.

The rearrangement links TRBV28 to TRBJ1-1, with 9 bases that match TRBD1. V dropped 6 bases and J dropped 6; count of bases not matched to a gene: 8. Germline V gene sequence: CDR1 MDHEN, CDR2 SYDVKM. CDR3 length: 14 amino acids. The CDR3 region is CASSPTGGRSEAFF. DNA for the CDR3: TGTGCCAGCAGCCCTACAGGGGGCAGATCTGAAGCTTTCTTT.

The genes are TRBV5-1 and TRBJ1-1, with no clear D. V lost 5 bases and J 7 bases, leaving 12 bases between the germline ends. Germline V gives CDR1 SGHRS, CDR2 YFSETQ. This CDR3 comprises 12 residues. The CDR3 loop reads CASRAPEGEAFF. The DNA of the CDR3 is TGCGCCAGCAGGGCTCCTGAGGGTGAAGCTTTCTTT.

This clone was observed once. The gene calls are TRBV7-2 and TRBJ2-2; TRBD1 aligns across 8 bases. V lost 4 bases to trimming and J lost 4 bases; unmatched junction nucleotides: 5. The germline V gene has CDR1 SGHTA and CDR2 FQGNSA. This CDR3 is 15 amino acids long. The CDR3 protein is CASSSTDRVTGELFF. CDR3 nucleotides: TGTGCCAGCAGCTCCACGGACAGGGTCACCGGGGAGCTGTTTTTT. The whole variable domain, remainder taken from reference TRBV7-2 and TRBJ2-2, is GAGVSQSPSNKVTEKGKDVELRCDPISGHTALYWYRQSLGQGLEFLIYFQGNSAPDKSGLPSDRFSAERTGGSVSTLTIQRTQQEDSAVYLCASSSTDRVTGELFFGEGSRLTVL.

This sequence joins TRBV30 and TRBJ2-1, with TRBD2 identical over 8 bases. The CDR3 covers 13 residues. V shed 2 bases and J 9 bases; nucleotides not matched to a gene: 6. Germline V gives CDR1 GTSNPN, CDR2 SVGIG (reference sequence). The CDR3 DNA sequence: TGTGCCTGGAGTTGGGGACTAGATGGTGAGCAGTTCTTC. The encoded protein is CAWSWGLDGEQFF.

The CDR3 DNA follows: TGCGCCAGCAGCCAAGAGATCGCAAGAGGACTAGCGGGAGACGAGCAGTACTTC. Translation gives CASSQEIARGLAGDEQYF. The chain couples TRBV4-3 to TRBJ2-7; 13 bases match TRBD2. Germline V gene lookup returns CDR1 LGHNA and CDR2 YSLEER. The ends lost 0 bases at V and 5 bases at J; junction bases unmatched: 10. This CDR3 contains 18 residues.